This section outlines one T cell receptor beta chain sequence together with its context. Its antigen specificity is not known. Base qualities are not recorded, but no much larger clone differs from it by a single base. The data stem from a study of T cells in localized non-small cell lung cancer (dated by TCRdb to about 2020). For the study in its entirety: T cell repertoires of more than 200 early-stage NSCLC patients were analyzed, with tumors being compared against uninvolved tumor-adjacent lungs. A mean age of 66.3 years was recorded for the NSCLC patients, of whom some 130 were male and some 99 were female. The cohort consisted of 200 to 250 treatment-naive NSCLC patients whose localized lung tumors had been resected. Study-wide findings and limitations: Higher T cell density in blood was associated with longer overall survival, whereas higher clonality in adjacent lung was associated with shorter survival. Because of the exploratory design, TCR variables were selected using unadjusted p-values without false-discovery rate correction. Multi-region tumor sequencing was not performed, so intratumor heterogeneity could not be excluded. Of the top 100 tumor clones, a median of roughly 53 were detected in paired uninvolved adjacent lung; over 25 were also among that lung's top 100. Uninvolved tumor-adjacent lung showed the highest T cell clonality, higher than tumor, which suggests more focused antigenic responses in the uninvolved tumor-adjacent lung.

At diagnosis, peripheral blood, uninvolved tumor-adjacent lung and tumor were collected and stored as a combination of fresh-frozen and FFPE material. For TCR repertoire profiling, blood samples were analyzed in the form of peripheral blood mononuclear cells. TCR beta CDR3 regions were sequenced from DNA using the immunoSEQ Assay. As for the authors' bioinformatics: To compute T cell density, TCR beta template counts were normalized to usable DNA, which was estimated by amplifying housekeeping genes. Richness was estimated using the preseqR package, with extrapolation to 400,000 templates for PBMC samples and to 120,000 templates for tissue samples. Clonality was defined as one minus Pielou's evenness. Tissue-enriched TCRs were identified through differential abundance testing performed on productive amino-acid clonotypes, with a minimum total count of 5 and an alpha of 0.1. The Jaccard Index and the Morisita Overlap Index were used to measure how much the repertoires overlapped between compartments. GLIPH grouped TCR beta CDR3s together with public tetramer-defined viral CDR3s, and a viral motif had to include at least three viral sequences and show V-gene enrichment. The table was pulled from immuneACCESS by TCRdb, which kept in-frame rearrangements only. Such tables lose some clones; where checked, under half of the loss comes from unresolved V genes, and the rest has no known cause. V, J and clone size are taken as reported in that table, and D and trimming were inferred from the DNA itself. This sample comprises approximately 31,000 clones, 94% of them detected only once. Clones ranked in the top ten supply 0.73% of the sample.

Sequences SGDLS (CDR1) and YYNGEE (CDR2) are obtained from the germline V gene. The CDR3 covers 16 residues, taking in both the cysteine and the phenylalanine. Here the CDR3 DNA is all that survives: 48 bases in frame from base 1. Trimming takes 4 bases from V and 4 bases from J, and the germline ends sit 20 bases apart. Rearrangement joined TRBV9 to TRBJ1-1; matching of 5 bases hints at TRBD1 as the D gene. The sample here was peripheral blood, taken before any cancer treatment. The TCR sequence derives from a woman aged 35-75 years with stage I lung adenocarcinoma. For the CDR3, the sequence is CASSPPARGAGTEAFF. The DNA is TGTGCCAGCAGCCCCCCAGCCCGGGGCGCCGGCACTGAAGCTTTCTTT.